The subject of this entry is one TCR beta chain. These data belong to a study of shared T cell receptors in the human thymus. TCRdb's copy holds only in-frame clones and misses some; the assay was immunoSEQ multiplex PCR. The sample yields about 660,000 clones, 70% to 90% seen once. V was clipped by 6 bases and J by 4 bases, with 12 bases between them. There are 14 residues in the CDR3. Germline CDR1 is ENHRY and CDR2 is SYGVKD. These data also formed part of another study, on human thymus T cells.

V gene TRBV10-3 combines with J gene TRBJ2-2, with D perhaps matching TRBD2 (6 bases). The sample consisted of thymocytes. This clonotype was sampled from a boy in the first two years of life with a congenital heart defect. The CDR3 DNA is TGTGCCATCAGACCGGGACTGCCCACCGGGGAGCTGTTTTTT. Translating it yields CAIRPGLPTGELFF.